This T cell receptor (beta chain) was identified in a study of T cells in women clearing cervical HPV infection. Background on the study: For cases, blood was sampled a median 149 days after lesion detection, interquartile range roughly 85 to 220 days. Only a few women had HLA typing results available. Regarding the study as a whole: TRBV6-7 relative abundance averaged around 0.11% in cases and 0.15% to 0.2% in controls.

The assay was immunoSEQ multiplex PCR, and TCRdb's table has in-frame clones only and misses some. The sample has around 30,000 clones. The CDR3 is 16 amino acids. Germline-derived CDR1 and CDR2 are LNHDA and SQIVND (reference sequence). J lost 6 bases, V lost 6 bases, and 6 bases had no gene match. In the case of this clone: What it binds is unknown. Read coverage stops 3 residues before the CDR3 terminus; the germline J gene supplies the remainder.

Sequencing input: blood buffy coat. The chain is built from TRBV19 and TRBJ2-3; 16 bases fit TRBD2. The receptor was derived from a woman between 18 and 69 years old with a cervical HPV16 infection that either progressed to CIN3+ or cleared (not recorded which). The sequenced part of the CDR3 DNA is TGTGCCAGTAGCGGGACTAGCGGGGGGGCATGGGATACG. Translation: CASSGTSGGAWDT. The entire CDR3 is CASSGTSGGAWDTQYF.